This T cell receptor beta chain was identified in a study of blood T cells in healthy people across ages. With 5 bases removed from V and 7 bases from J, the gap between germline ends came to 12 bases. Germline CDR1 SGHTA, CDR2 FQGNSA. There are 13 residues in the CDR3. Through a sample-barcoded 5' primer and a J-beta primer mix, a second PCR was run for about 7 to 12 cycles. TCRdb ran MiXCR on the 5' RACE reads and lists one entry per CDR3 protein. The sample includes under 1,000,000 distinct CDR3 sequences, roughly 35% seen only once; the top ten take 10% to 15%. Study results and caveats: In older individuals, TCR beta diversity per million T cells was lower, falling roughly linearly with age.

This clonotype was observed a handful of times. What it binds is unknown. The sequencing sample was made of blood. The chain has TRBV7-2 and TRBJ2-1; D tentatively reads TRBD1 or TRBD2 (5 bases each). The receptor's source is a man aged 18 to 29 in good health. CDR3 in DNA: TGTGCCAGCAGCACCCGGGACCGAAATGAGCAGTTCTTC. Its translation: CASSTRDRNEQFF.